This note documents a single TCR beta chain sequence. Its target is not known. The sample is drawn from a study of cytomegalovirus exposure and HLA in healthy donors. Study-level results: CMV serostatus alone was available as immune exposure information. Accurate predictions that matched the HLA-A and HLA-B alleles of most subjects were reportedly made from TCR beta sequences. An analysis done earlier found most TCR beta V segments productive about 87% or about 30% of the time. Among the sequence variants, a highly shared cluster was likely an artifact of sequencing.

PCR employed 60 Vbeta and 13 Jbeta primers. The data were produced by immunoSEQ multiplex PCR, yet TCRdb's version contains in-frame clones alone and is incomplete. The repertoire table contains approximately 92,000 clones. Germline V gene lookup returns CDR1 WNHNN and CDR2 SYGVQD (reference sequence). With V trimmed by 4 bases and J by 4 bases, 3 bases remained unmatched. This CDR3 is 13 amino acids long. The rearrangement joins TRBV10-1 to TRBJ1-2; 7 bases agree with TRBD1. The sequence came from a young woman in good health and CMV-seronegative. Sequencing used PBMCs. The CDR3 DNA reads TGCGCCAGCAGTGTCGACAGGGCCTATGGCTACACCTTC. Protein: CASSVDRAYGYTF.